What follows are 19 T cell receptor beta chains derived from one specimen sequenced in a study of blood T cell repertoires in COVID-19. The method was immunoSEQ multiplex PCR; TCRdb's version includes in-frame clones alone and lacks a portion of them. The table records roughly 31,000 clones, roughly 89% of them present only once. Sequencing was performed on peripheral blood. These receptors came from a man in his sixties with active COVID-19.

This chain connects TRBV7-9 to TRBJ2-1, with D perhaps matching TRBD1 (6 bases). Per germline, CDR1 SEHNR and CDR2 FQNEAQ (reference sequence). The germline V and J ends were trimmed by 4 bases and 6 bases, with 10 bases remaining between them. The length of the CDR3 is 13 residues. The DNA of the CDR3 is TGTGCCAGCAGCTCGGGCAGGGGCAATGAGCAGTTCTTC. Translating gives CASSSGRGNEQFF.

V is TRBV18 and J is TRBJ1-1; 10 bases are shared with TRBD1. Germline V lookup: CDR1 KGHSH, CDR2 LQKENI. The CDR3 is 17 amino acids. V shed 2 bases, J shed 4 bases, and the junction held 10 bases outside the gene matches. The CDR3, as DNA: TGTGCCAGCTCACCATTGGGGACAGGGGCCCCGGGCACTGAAGCTTTCTTT. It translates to CASSPLGTGAPGTEAFF. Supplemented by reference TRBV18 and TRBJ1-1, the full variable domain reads NAGVMQNPRHLVRRRGQEARLRCSPMKGHSHVYWYRQLPEEGLKFMVYLQKENIIDESGMPKERFSAEFPKEGPSILRIQQVVRGDSAAYFCASSPLGTGAPGTEAFFGQGTRLTVV.

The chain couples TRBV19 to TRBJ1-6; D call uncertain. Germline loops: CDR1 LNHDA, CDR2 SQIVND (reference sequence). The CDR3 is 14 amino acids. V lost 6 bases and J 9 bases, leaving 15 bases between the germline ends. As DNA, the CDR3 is TGTGCCAGTAGGCCAGCCTTTCGAGGTTCACCCCTCCACTTT. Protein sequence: CASRPAFRGSPLHF.

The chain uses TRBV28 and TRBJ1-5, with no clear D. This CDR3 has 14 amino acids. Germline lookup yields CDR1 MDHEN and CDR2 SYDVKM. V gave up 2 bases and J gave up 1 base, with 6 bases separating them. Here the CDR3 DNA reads TGTGCCAGCAGTTTACCGGGAAGCAATCAGCCCCAGCATTTT. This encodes CASSLPGSNQPQHF.

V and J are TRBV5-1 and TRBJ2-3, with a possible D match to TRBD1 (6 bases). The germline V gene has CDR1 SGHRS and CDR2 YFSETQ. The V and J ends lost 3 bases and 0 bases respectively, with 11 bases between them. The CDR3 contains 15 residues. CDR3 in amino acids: CASSSGQFSTDTQYF. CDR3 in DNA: TGCGCCAGCAGCTCGGGACAATTTAGCACAGATACGCAGTATTTT.

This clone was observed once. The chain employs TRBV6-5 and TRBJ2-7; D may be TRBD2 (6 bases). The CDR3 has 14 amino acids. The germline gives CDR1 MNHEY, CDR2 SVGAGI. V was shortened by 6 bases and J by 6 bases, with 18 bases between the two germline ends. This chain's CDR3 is CASRRPGVASEQYF. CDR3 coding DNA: TGTGCCAGCAGACGACCGGGGGTAGCCTCCGAGCAGTACTTC.

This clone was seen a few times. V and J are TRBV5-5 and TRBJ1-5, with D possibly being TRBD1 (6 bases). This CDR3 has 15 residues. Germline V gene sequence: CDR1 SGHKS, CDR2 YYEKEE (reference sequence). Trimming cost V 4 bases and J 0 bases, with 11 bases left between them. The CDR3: CASSGRTASNQPQHF. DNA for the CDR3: TGTGCCAGCAGCGGCAGGACAGCTAGCAATCAGCCCCAGCATTTT.

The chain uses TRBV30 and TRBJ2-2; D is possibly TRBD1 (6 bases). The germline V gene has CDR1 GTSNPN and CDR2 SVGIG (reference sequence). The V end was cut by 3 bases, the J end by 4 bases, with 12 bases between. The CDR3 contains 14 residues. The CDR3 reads CAWRATGATGELFF. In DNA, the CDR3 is TGTGCCTGGAGGGCGACAGGAGCCACCGGGGAGCTGTTTTTT.

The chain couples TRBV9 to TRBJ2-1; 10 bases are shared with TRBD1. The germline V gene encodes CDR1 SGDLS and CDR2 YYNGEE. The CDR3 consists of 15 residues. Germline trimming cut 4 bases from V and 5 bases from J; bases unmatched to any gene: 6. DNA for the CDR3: TGTGCCAGCAGCAGCGGGACAGGGGTCCACAATGAGCAGTTCTTC. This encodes CASSSGTGVHNEQFF. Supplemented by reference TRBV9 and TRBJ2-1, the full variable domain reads DSGVTQTPKHLITATGQRVTLRCSPRSGDLSVYWYQQSLDQGLQFLIQYYNGEERAKGNILERFSAQQFPDLHSELNLSSLELGDSALYFCASSSGTGVHNEQFFGPGTRLTVL.

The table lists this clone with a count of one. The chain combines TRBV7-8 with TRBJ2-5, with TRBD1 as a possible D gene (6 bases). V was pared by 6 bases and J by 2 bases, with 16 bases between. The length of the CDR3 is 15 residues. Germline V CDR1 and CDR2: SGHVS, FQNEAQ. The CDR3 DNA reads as TGTGCCAGCAGTCCGAACAGGGACCCGCAAGAGACCCAGTACTTC. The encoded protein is CASSPNRDPQETQYF.

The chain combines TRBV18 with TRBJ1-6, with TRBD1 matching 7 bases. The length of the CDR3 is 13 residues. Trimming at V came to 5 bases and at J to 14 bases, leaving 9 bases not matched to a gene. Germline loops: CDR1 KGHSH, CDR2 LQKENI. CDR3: CASSAGQFRSLHF. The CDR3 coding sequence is TGTGCCAGCTCAGCGGGACAGTTTAGATCCCTCCACTTT. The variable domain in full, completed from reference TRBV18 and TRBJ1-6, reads NAGVMQNPRHLVRRRGQEARLRCSPMKGHSHVYWYRQLPEEGLKFMVYLQKENIIDESGMPKERFSAEFPKEGPSILRIQQVVRGDSAAYFCASSAGQFRSLHFGNGTRLTVT.

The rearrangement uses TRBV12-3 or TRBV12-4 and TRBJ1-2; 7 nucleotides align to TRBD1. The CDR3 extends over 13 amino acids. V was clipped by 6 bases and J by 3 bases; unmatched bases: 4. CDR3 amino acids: CASRAGGHYGYTF. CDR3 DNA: TGTGCCAGCAGGGCAGGGGGTCACTATGGCTACACCTTC.

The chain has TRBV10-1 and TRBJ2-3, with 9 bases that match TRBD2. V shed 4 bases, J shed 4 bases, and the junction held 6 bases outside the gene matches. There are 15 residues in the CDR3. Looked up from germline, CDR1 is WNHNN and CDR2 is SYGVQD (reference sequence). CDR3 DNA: TGCGCCAGCAGTGTAGGCGGGGGGGCCGCAGATACGCAGTATTTT. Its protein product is CASSVGGGAADTQYF.

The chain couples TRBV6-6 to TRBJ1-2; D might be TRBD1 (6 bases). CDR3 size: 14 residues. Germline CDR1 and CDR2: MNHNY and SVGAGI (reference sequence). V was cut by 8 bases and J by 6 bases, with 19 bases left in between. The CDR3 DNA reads TGTGCCAGCCGCGGACAGACCTTCAACGATGGCTACACCTTC. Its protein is CASRGQTFNDGYTF.

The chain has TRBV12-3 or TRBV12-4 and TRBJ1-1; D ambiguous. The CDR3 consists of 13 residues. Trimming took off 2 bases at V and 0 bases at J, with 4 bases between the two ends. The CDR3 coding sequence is TGTGCCAGCAGTTTAAGAGTGAACACTGAAGCTTTCTTT. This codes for CASSLRVNTEAFF.

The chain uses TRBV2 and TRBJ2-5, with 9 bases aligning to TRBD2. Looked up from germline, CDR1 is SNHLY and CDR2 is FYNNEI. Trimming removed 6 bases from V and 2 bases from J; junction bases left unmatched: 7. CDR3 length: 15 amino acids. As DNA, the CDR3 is TGTGCCAGCAGCCCCAGACTAGCGGCACAAGAGACCCAGTACTTC. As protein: CASSPRLAAQETQYF.

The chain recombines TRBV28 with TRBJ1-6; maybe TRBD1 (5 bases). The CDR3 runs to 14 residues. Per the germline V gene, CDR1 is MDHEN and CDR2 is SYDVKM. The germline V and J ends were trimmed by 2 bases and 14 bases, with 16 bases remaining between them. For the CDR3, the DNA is TGTGCCAGCAGTTTACATACGCAGGGATACACCCTCCACTTT. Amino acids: CASSLHTQGYTLHF.

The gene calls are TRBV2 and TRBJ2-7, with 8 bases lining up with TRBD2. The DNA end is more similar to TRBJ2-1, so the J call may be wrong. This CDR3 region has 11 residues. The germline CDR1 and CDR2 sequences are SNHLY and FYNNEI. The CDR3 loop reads CASRTSFEQFF. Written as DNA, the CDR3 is TGTGCCAGCCGGACTAGCTTTGAGCAGTTCTTC.

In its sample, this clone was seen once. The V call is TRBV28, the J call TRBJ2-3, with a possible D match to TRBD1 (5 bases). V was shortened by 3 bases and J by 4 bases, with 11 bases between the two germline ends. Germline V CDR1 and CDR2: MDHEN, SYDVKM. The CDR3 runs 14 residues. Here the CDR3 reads CASSFRSRADTQYF. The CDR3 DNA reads TGTGCCAGCAGTTTTAGGAGCAGGGCAGATACGCAGTATTTT.